The 8 T cell receptor beta chains presented below share a single source sample, sequenced in a study of cytomegalovirus exposure and HLA in healthy donors. Vbeta (60) and Jbeta (13) primers were used in the PCR. Libraries were prepared by immunoSEQ multiplex PCR; TCRdb keeps only in-frame clonotypes and omits some of them. The profile shows about 200,000 clones, roughly three quarters of them singletons. The sample was PBMCs. The source of these receptors is a male donor in good health and CMV-seropositive.

This chain connects TRBV28 to TRBJ2-3; 8 bases are shared with TRBD1. V lost 6 bases to trimming and J lost 6 bases; unmatched junction nucleotides: 11. This CDR3 has 15 amino acids. Germline V lookup: CDR1 MDHEN, CDR2 SYDVKM. The CDR3 region is CASRGQVLRSDTQYF. In DNA, the CDR3 is TGTGCCAGCAGGGGACAGGTTTTGAGGTCGGATACGCAGTATTTT.

In DNA form, the CDR3 reads TGCGCCAGCAGCCAAGATCTCGGGGTCGGCAATGAGCAGTTCTTC. Amino acids: CASSQDLGVGNEQFF. The chain recombines TRBV4-3 with TRBJ2-1; a weak D match, TRBD2 (5 bases). This CDR3 has 15 amino acids. Trimming cost V 0 bases and J 6 bases, with 12 bases left between them. Germline V CDR1 and CDR2: LGHNA, YSLEER.

This clone was observed a few times. The CDR3 region is CAIRKGLTGTEAFF. CDR3 coding DNA: TGTGCCATCAGAAAAGGCCTAACAGGGACTGAAGCTTTCTTT. This chain connects TRBV10-3 to TRBJ1-1; D is perhaps TRBD1 (6 bases). V was cut by 6 bases and J by 5 bases, with 16 bases left in between. Germline V gives CDR1 ENHRY, CDR2 SYGVKD. The CDR3 totals 14 residues.

The chain couples TRBV6-5 to TRBJ1-3, with no clear D. This CDR3 contains 15 residues. Trimming stripped 4 bases from V and 0 bases from J, with 10 bases between. In germline, CDR1 is MNHEY, CDR2 SVGAGI. The CDR3 loop reads CASSSLSLSGNTIYF. CDR3 coding DNA: TGTGCCAGCAGTTCCTTAAGCCTCTCTGGAAACACCATATATTTT.

The CDR3 bases are TGTGCCAGCAGGGGGGTCCGACTAGCGGGCGGAGAGCAGTACTTC. Protein product: CASRGVRLAGGEQYF. The chain couples TRBV6-5 to TRBJ2-7, with 10 bases aligning to TRBD2. The CDR3 consists of 15 residues. Germline trimming cut 6 bases from V and 7 bases from J; bases unmatched to any gene: 12. The germline CDR1 and CDR2 sequences are MNHEY and SVGAGI.

V and J are TRBV2 and TRBJ2-3; D not resolved. This CDR3 has 11 residues. Germline V CDR1 and CDR2: SNHLY, FYNNEI. V lost 6 bases to trimming and J lost 8 bases, with 9 bases between them. In DNA, the CDR3 is TGTGCCAGCAGGGGCAAAGGTACGCAGTATTTT. Translation gives CASRGKGTQYF.

The gene calls are TRBV28 and TRBJ2-7; perhaps TRBD1 as D (6 bases). The CDR3 spans 13 residues. Trimming took off 8 bases at V and 5 bases at J, with 16 bases between the two ends. The germline gives CDR1 MDHEN, CDR2 SYDVKM. DNA for the CDR3: TGTGCCAGCCTGGGGACAAAAAGACACGAGCAGTACTTC. Its translation is CASLGTKRHEQYF. The entire variable domain, with the rest obtained from reference TRBV28 and TRBJ2-7, is as follows: DVKVTQSSRYLVKRTGEKVFLECVQDMDHENMFWYRQDPGLGLRLIYFSYDVKMKEKGDIPEGYSVSREKKERFSLILESASTNQTSMYLCASLGTKRHEQYFGPGTRLTVT.

This chain connects TRBV27 to TRBJ2-7; TRBD1 agrees at 8 bases. Trimming took 2 bases from V and 1 from J; bases not matched to a gene: 4. Germline values: CDR1 MNHEY, CDR2 SMNVEV (reference sequence). The CDR3 spans 15 residues. CDR3 protein: CASSLAGTGSYEQYF. The CDR3 nucleotides are TGTGCCAGCAGTTTAGCCGGGACAGGTTCCTACGAGCAGTACTTC.